These 21 T cell receptor beta chains share one sample of origin, sequenced in a study of T cell responses to AZD1222 COVID-19 vaccine. Profiling relied on immunoSEQ multiplex PCR, and the TCRdb table lists in-frame clones only, not all of them. The top ten hold approximately 6.3% of the sample, which has about 64,000 clones, under 95% seen once. This specimen was peripheral blood, taken 28 days after the second dose of the MenACWY control vaccine. The receptors stem from an adult who received the MenACWY meningococcal vaccine as a control.

This clone was counted once. The chain employs TRBV7-9 and TRBJ2-2, with TRBD2 matching 14 bases. This CDR3 contains 17 residues. CDR1 is SEHNR and CDR2 is FQNEAQ in the germline V gene (reference sequence). V gave up 1 base and J gave up 8 bases; unmatched junction bases: 6. In nucleotides, the CDR3 is TGTGCCAGCAGCTTAGATCCCGGGACTAGCGGGAGAGGGGAGCTGTTTTTT. Translated: CASSLDPGTSGRGELFF.

The V and J genes are TRBV6-2 or TRBV6-3 and TRBJ2-6; D gene uncertain. Trimming took off 6 bases at V and 2 bases at J, with 8 bases between the two ends. The germline V gene encodes CDR1 MNHEY and CDR2 SVGEGT. The CDR3 covers 14 residues. CDR3 protein: CASSSRTGANVLTF. The CDR3 DNA follows: TGTGCCAGCAGCTCGAGAACTGGGGCCAACGTCCTGACTTTC.

V is TRBV29-1 and J is TRBJ2-5; tentative D call: TRBD2 (5 bases). The CDR3 is 15 residues long. Trimming pared 6 bases from V and 4 bases from J, leaving 21 bases between. Germline assignment: CDR1 SQVTM and CDR2 ANQGSEA. Written as DNA, the CDR3 is TGCAGCGTGGTTGTGGTCTCCTTGGGGAGAGAGACCCAGTACTTC. This gives the protein CSVVVVSLGRETQYF.

In its sample, this clone was seen once. The chain has TRBV4-1 and TRBJ1-1; D is uncertain. Trimming shortened V by 0 bases and J by 4 bases, and 12 bases separated the two germline ends. CDR3 length: 15 residues. CDR1 is MGHRA and CDR2 is YSYEKL in the germline V gene. CDR3 nucleotide sequence: TGCGCCAGCAGCCAAGACCCGGGGAAGATCACTGAAGCTTTCTTT. Protein sequence: CASSQDPGKITEAFF.

The chain uses TRBV24-1 and TRBJ2-1, with 9 bases that match TRBD2. Germline-derived CDR1 and CDR2 are KGHDR and SFDVKD. The V and J ends lost 5 bases and 5 bases, in that order; junction bases with no gene match: 0. The CDR3 has 13 residues. The CDR3 DNA is TGTGCCACCAGTGTAGCGGGGGACAATGAGCAGTTCTTC. Translating it yields CATSVAGDNEQFF.

The chain carries TRBV28 and TRBJ2-5; 10 nucleotides match TRBD2. V lost 5 bases and J lost 4; bases outside the gene matches: 19. The length of the CDR3 is 19 residues. Per germline, CDR1 MDHEN and CDR2 SYDVKM. The CDR3 region has the DNA TGTGCCAGCAGTCAGACAGGGTTGTTTTTAGCGGGAGGACTAGAGACCCAGTACTTC. It codes for CASSQTGLFLAGGLETQYF.

Written as DNA, the CDR3 is TGTGCCAGCAGCGGCTCCTACAATGAGCAGTTCTTC. This encodes CASSGSYNEQFF. J is TRBJ2-1 and V is TRBV7-3; D is undetermined. Germline V CDR1 and CDR2: SGHTA, FQGTGA. This CDR3 spans 12 amino acids. V gave up 5 bases and J gave up 0 bases, with 2 bases separating them. The full variable domain, with the rest looked up from reference TRBV7-3 and TRBJ2-1, is GAGVSQTPSNKVTEKGKYVELRCDPISGHTALYWYRQSLGQGPEFLIYFQGTGAADDSGLPNDRFFAVRPEGSVSTLKIQRTERGDSAVYLCASSGSYNEQFFGPGTRLTVL.

The CDR3 DNA is TGTGCCAGCAGCCGGGGTGGGACCCAGTACTTC. Its translation is CASSRGGTQYF. The chain is built from TRBV12-3 or TRBV12-4 and TRBJ2-5; a weak D match, TRBD2 (5 bases). V was clipped by 6 bases and J by 7 bases, with 9 bases between them. This CDR3 contains 11 residues.

A single count supports this clone. The J gene is TRBJ2-7, the V gene TRBV7-3, with TRBD1 matching 9 bases. Looked up from germline, CDR1 is SGHTA and CDR2 is FQGTGA. This CDR3 has 15 amino acids. Trimming at V came to 2 bases and at J to 4 bases, leaving 6 bases not matched to a gene. The CDR3 reads CASSLEGTGLYEQYF. The DNA for the CDR3 is TGTGCCAGCAGCTTAGAAGGGACAGGGCTATACGAGCAGTACTTC.

The chain is built from TRBV21-1 and TRBJ1-6; the table's D gene call, TRBD1, was not cross checked with the DNA. TRBV21-1 is reported as a pseudogene. The CDR3 totals 15 residues. The CDR3 reads CASSIPGQAYSPLHF. DNA for the CDR3: TGTGCCAGCAGCATACCGGGACAGGCTTATTCACCCCTCCACTTT.

The chain uses TRBV30 and TRBJ1-2, with D perhaps TRBD1 (6 bases). The CDR3 spans 10 residues. CDR1 is GTSNPN, CDR2 SVGIG, per germline (reference sequence). V dropped 7 bases and J dropped 7 bases, with 10 bases sitting between them. The CDR3 DNA is TGTGCCTACCACAGGGCTGGCTACACCTTC. Translated: CAYHRAGYTF.

The rearrangement joins TRBV28 to TRBJ1-2; D is undetermined. The CDR3 contains 15 residues. The V gene lost 6 bases and the J gene lost 0 bases, with 14 bases spanning the gap. The germline V gene encodes CDR1 MDHEN and CDR2 SYDVKM. The CDR3: CASSLNPRANYGYTF. The CDR3 DNA reads as TGTGCCAGCAGCCTTAATCCCCGAGCTAACTATGGCTACACCTTC.

V gene TRBV6-5 combines with J gene TRBJ1-3; D gene ambiguous. The CDR3 loop spans 12 amino acids. CDR1 and CDR2 (germline): MNHEY, SVGAGI. V was cut by 10 bases and J by 8 bases, with 15 bases left in between. CDR3 sequence: CATVTVMDTIYF. Written as DNA, the CDR3 is TGTGCCACCGTAACTGTCATGGACACCATATATTTT.

The V gene is TRBV28, the J gene TRBJ2-1, with D hard to call. Per germline, CDR1 MDHEN and CDR2 SYDVKM. Trimming stripped 4 bases from V and 7 bases from J, with 17 bases between. This CDR3 is built from 15 residues. CDR3 sequence reads: CASSSQLVGWNEQFF. The CDR3 coding sequence is TGTGCCAGCAGTTCTCAGCTGGTCGGTTGGAATGAGCAGTTCTTC.

CDR3 in DNA: TGTGCCAGCAAATCTACGGGTGGAGGAAGCAATCAGCCCCAGCATTTT. It codes for CASKSTGGGSNQPQHF. The gene calls are TRBV7-2 and TRBJ1-5; D is unresolved. This CDR3 is 16 amino acids long. Germline V gives CDR1 SGHTA, CDR2 FQGNSA. Trimming took 7 bases from V and 1 from J, leaving 17 bases between them. The whole variable domain, filled in from reference TRBV7-2 and TRBJ1-5, reads GAGVSQSPSNKVTEKGKDVELRCDPISGHTALYWYRQSLGQGLEFLIYFQGNSAPDKSGLPSDRFSAERTGGSVSTLTIQRTQQEDSAVYLCASKSTGGGSNQPQHFGDGTRLSIL.

The sample holds one count of this clone. The chain has TRBV11-2 and TRBJ2-3; D is uncertain. Per the germline V gene, CDR1 is SGHAT and CDR2 is FQNNGV. The CDR3 is 15 amino acids. The V end lost 1 base, the J end lost 6 bases, and 14 bases lay between the germline ends. In DNA, the CDR3 is TGTGCCAGCAGCTTAGGGCTGGATTCATCTGATACGCAGTATTTT. Amino acid sequence: CASSLGLDSSDTQYF.

CDR3 protein: CASSPRIGGYETQYF. In DNA, the CDR3 is TGTGCCAGCAGCCCAAGAATCGGGGGCTATGAGACCCAGTACTTC. The chain links TRBV7-9 to TRBJ2-5; D is possibly TRBD1 or TRBD2 (6 bases each). The germline gives CDR1 SEHNR, CDR2 FQNEAQ (reference sequence). This CDR3 is 15 amino acids long. Trimming pared 5 bases from V and 5 bases from J, leaving 18 bases between.

The chain has TRBV7-8 and TRBJ1-6; no definite D call. The CDR3 is 16 amino acids. In germline, CDR1 is SGHVS, CDR2 FQNEAQ. V was shortened by 3 bases and J by 7 bases, with 16 bases between the two germline ends. The CDR3 region has the DNA TGTGCCAGCAGCTTCCAAGAAAGTTTGGGAAATTCACCCCTCCACTTT. Its translation: CASSFQESLGNSPLHF.

The chain carries TRBV9 and TRBJ2-3, with TRBD2 matching over 14 bases. The CDR3 loop spans 19 amino acids. The J segment lost 1 base and the V segment lost 5 bases, leaving 12 bases of the junction unmatched. Looked up from germline, CDR1 is SGDLS and CDR2 is YYNGEE. DNA for the CDR3: TGTGCCAGCAGTGGCCCGACTAGCGGGAGGGATGGGGGCACAGATACGCAGTATTTT. The encoded protein is CASSGPTSGRDGGTDTQYF.

The chain carries TRBV7-2 and TRBJ2-1; D tentatively reads TRBD1 or TRBD2 (5 bases each). V lost 6 bases, J lost 6 bases, and 18 bases lay in between. The CDR3 has 15 residues. CDR1 is SGHTA and CDR2 is FQGNSA in the germline V gene. The chain's CDR3 is CASRDRDHPINEQFF. CDR3 coding DNA: TGTGCCAGCAGGGATCGGGACCACCCGATCAATGAGCAGTTCTTC. The full variable domain, with the rest looked up from reference TRBV7-2 and TRBJ2-1, is GAGVSQSPSNKVTEKGKDVELRCDPISGHTALYWYRQSLGQGLEFLIYFQGNSAPDKSGLPSDRFSAERTGGSVSTLTIQRTQQEDSAVYLCASRDRDHPINEQFFGPGTRLTVL.

The rearrangement links TRBV19 to TRBJ1-1; TRBD1 matches at 8 bases. V lost 3 bases, J lost 5 bases, and 8 bases stayed unmatched. CDR3 length equals 15 residues. Germline CDR1 reads LNHDA; CDR2 reads SQIVND (reference sequence). CDR3 coding DNA: TGTGCCAGTAGTATCGAAGGACAGGGATGGACTGAAGCTTTCTTT. Translated: CASSIEGQGWTEAFF.